The T cell receptor (beta chain) described here comes from a study of blood T cell repertoires in COVID-19. The assay was immunoSEQ multiplex PCR, and TCRdb's table has in-frame clones only and misses some. The sample consists of 250,000 to 300,000 clones, about 90% of them appearing once. Enrollees, roughly 18 to 90 years old, lived in fewer than 25 US areas. CDR3 length: 13 amino acids. V lost 4 bases and J 7 bases, leaving 9 bases between the germline ends. Germline V gives CDR1 SGHRS, CDR2 YFSETQ. This chain connects TRBV5-1 to TRBJ1-6; tentatively, D is TRBD1 (6 bases). The sample consisted of PBMCs or T cells enriched from blood (not recorded which). The sequence was collected from a human donor in a cohort exposed to, infected with or recovered from COVID-19 (not recorded which). The donor label of this sample is uncertain. The CDR3 coding sequence is TGCGCCAGCAGCGGGGGCGGGAATTCACCCCTCCACTTT. It encodes CASSGGGNSPLHF. The whole variable domain, filled in from reference TRBV5-1 and TRBJ1-6, reads KAGVTQTPRYLIKTRGQQVTLSCSPISGHRSVSWYQQTPGQGLQFLFEYFSETQRNKGNFPGRFSGRQFSNSRSEMNVSTLELGDSALYLCASSGGGNSPLHFGNGTRLTVT.